This TCR beta chain stems from a study of Graves' ophthalmopathy and Graves' hyperthyroidism. RNA transcripts served as template for amplifying TCR beta CDR3 sequences. A first-round RT-PCR used HTBI primers, followed by a second-round multiplex PCR. MiXCR was run by TCRdb on the multiplex PCR reads, yielding one entry per CDR3 protein. The data show some 520,000 distinct CDR3 sequences, over 13% seen once. Losses at the gene ends were 0 bases for V and 6 bases for J; bases not matched to a gene: 5. The CDR3 sequence is 15 residues long. CDR1 LGHNA and CDR2 YNFKEQ come from the germline V gene. This clonotype was seen at least ten times. Each diagnosis was determined on the basis of clinical symptoms, serum thyroxine, TRAb, thyroid ultrasound and orbital computed tomography.

The TCR comes from a woman between 25 and 40 years old with Graves' ophthalmopathy. The chain joins TRBV4-2 to TRBJ1-5; 7 bases are a match to TRBD1. Sequenced sample: blood. CDR3 protein: CASSQDQGGSQPQHF. DNA for the CDR3: TGTGCCAGCAGCCAAGACCAGGGGGGAAGTCAGCCCCAGCATTTT.